This T cell receptor (beta chain) emerged from a study of blood T cells in healthy people across ages. A sample-barcoded 5' primer and a J-beta primer mix were used in a second PCR of roughly 6 to 12 cycles. TCRdb called the 5' RACE reads again in MiXCR, with one record for every CDR3 protein. The sample holds hundreds of thousands of distinct CDR3 sequences; about 55% are singletons and the top ten take about 38%. Each sample used at least 6.5 million PBMCs. Turning to this clonotype: The antigen is undetermined.

Overall study findings and caveats: There was no known CMV status for donors, so expanded clonotype changes were possibly confounded. More naive CD4+ cells and higher diversity were found in long-lived than in aged donors. A roughly linear age-dependent decrease characterized TCR beta diversity per million T cells.

The sample was blood. The TCR sequence derives from a man at least 80 years old in good health.

This chain's CDR3 is CASSFSGRIYNEQFF. Written as DNA, the CDR3 is TGTGCCAGCAGCTTTAGCGGGAGGATATACAATGAGCAGTTCTTC. This chain joins TRBV5-4 and TRBJ2-1, with 10 positions matching TRBD2. The CDR3 runs to 15 residues. Germline CDR1 reads SGHNT; CDR2 reads YYREEE (reference sequence). The V gene end was trimmed by 2 bases and the J gene end by 4 bases; junction bases not matched to a gene: 3.